Listed here are 4 T cell receptor beta chains from one sample, sequenced in a study of cytomegalovirus exposure and HLA in healthy donors. 13 Jbeta primers and 60 Vbeta primers were used for the PCR. TCRdb's copy holds only in-frame clones and misses some; the assay was immunoSEQ multiplex PCR. The sample contains 150,000 to 200,000 clones, roughly 79% of which appear only once. The sequencing sample was made of PBMCs. These receptors were collected from a woman aged 50 to 60 in good health and CMV-seropositive.

This clone was seen only once. This chain joins TRBV18 and TRBJ1-5; D remains unclear. Germline V lookup: CDR1 KGHSH, CDR2 LQKENI. Trimming took 3 bases from V and 3 from J, leaving 12 bases between them. CDR3 length: 15 amino acids. This CDR3 reads CASSPAGRVNQPQHF. As DNA, the CDR3 is TGTGCCAGCTCACCGGCGGGTAGGGTCAATCAGCCCCAGCATTTT.

The V and J genes are TRBV18 and TRBJ2-1; TRBD2 matches 9 bases. Germline values: CDR1 KGHSH, CDR2 LQKENI. V lost 2 bases, J lost 0 bases, and 2 bases stayed unmatched. CDR3 length: 16 residues. The CDR3 nucleotides are TGTGCCAGCTCACCAGGTAGCGGGGGCTCCTACAATGAGCAGTTCTTC. It codes for CASSPGSGGSYNEQFF.

The chain has TRBV10-3 and TRBJ2-6, with TRBD1 as a possible D gene (5 bases). Germline CDR1 reads ENHRY; CDR2 reads SYGVKD. CDR3 length: 14 amino acids. Trimming pared 8 bases from V and 0 bases from J, leaving 8 bases between. As DNA, the CDR3 is TGTGCCATCCTTGGGGCCTCTGGGGCCAACGTCCTGACTTTC. The encoded protein is CAILGASGANVLTF.

The rearrangement uses TRBV19 and TRBJ2-7; unclear D gene. V was shortened by 4 bases and J by 3 bases, with 7 bases between the two germline ends. This CDR3 has 12 amino acids. CDR1 LNHDA and CDR2 SQIVND come from the germline V gene (reference sequence). In DNA form, the CDR3 reads TGTGCCAGTAGTACCGACATCTACGAGCAGTACTTC. Translation: CASSTDIYEQYF.